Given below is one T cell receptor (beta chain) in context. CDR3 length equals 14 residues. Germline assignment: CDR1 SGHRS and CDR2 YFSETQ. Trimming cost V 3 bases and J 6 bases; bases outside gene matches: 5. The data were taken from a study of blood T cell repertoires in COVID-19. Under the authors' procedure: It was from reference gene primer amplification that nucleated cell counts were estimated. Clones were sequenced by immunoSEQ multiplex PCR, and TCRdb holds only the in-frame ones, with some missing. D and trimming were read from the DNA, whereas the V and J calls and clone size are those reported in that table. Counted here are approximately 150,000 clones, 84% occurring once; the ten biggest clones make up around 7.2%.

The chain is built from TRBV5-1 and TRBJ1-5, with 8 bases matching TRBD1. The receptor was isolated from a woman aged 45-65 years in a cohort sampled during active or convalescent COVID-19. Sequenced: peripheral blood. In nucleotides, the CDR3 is TGCGCCAGCAGCTCGGATGACAGGGGTCAGCCCCAGCATTTT. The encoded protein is CASSSDDRGQPQHF.